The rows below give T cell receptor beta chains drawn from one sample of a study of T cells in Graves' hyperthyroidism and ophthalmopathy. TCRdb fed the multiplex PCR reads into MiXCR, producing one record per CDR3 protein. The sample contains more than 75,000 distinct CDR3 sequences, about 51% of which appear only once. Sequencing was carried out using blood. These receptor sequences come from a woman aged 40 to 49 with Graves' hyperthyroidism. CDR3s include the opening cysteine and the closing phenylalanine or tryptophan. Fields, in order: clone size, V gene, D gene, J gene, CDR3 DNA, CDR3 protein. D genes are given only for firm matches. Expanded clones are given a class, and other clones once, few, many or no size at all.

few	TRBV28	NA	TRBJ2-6	TGTGCCAGCAACAGGGTCGCTGGGGCCAACGTCCTGACTTTC	CASNRVAGANVLTF
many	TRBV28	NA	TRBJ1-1	TGTGCCAGCAGGCCCAGCGGAAACACTGAAGCTTTCTTT	CASRPSGNTEAFF
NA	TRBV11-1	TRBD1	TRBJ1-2	TGTGCCAGCAGTTTGGGACAGGGACATGGCTACACCTTC	CASSLGQGHGYTF
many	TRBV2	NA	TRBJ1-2	TGTGCCAGCAGTGACCTCACCCGGCTACATGGCTACACCTTC	CASSDLTRLHGYTF
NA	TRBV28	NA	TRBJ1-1	TGTGCCGCTATTTGGGCCGCGGTGAACACTGAAGCTTTCTTT	CAAIWAAVNTEAFF
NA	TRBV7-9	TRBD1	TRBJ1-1	TGTGCCAGCAGGCCACAGGGGCAATCAGGCACTGAAGCTTTCTTT	CASRPQGQSGTEAFF
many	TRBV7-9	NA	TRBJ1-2	TGTGCCAGCGGCAGGTCCCAAGGCTACACCTTC	CASGRSQGYTF
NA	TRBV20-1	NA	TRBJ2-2	TGCAGTGCCCAGGGCGGGGAGCTGTTTTTT	CSAQGGELFF
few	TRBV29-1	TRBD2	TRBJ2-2	TGCAGCGTTGACGGGACTACTCACACCGGGGAGCTGTTTTTT	CSVDGTTHTGELFF
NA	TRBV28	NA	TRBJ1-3	TGTGCCAGCATGTGGACCCAGGGTTTGAACACCATATATTTT	CASMWTQGLNTIYF
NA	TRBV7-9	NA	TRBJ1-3	TGTGCCAGCAGCTTAGGGGCCCGAGGGGGAAACACCATATATTTT	CASSLGARGGNTIYF
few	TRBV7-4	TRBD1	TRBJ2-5	TGTGCCAGCAGCCAGCCCGGGGGGACAGGGGGCCAAGAGACCCAGTACTTC	CASSQPGGTGGQETQYF
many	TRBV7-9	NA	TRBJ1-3	TGTGCCAGCAGCTTTCTCGTCCCAGGGTCGGGAAACACCATATATTTT	CASSFLVPGSGNTIYF
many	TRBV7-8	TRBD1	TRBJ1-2	TGTGCCAGCAGCTTAAGGGACCCGGGACAGGGGCCTCTCTATGGCTACACCTTC	CASSLRDPGQGPLYGYTF
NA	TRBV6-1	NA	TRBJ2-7	TGTGCCAGCAGTGAAATAAAGCATCTGGGCGAGCAGTACTTC	CASSEIKHLGEQYF
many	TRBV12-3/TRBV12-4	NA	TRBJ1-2	TGTGCCAGCACCGGACTTGGCTATGGCTACACCTTC	CASTGLGYGYTF
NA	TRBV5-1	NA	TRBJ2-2	TGCGCCAGCAGCACCACGACGGACGGGGAGCTGTTTTTT	CASSTTTDGELFF
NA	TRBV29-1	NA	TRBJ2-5	TGCAGCGTTGAAGGGACGGGGCAAGAGACCCAGTACTTC	CSVEGTGQETQYF
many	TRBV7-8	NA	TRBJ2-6	TGTGCCAGCAGCGAGATCGCTCCGGGACGGGCTGTCTTC	CASSEIAPGRAVF
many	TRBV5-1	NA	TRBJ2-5	TGCGCCAGCAGCCCGACAGGACGCCAAGAGACCCAGTACTTC	CASSPTGRQETQYF
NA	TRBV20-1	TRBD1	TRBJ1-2	TGCAGTGCTAGTTCCGGGACAGGGAATGGCTACACCTTC	CSASSGTGNGYTF
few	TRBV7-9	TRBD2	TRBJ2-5	TGTGCCAGCAGCGTGACTAGCGGCCAAGAGACCCAGTACTTC	CASSVTSGQETQYF
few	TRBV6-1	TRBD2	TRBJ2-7	TGTGCCAGCAGTTACTCGGTCCAGCGGGAGGGAACCGAGCAGTACTTC	CASSYSVQREGTEQYF
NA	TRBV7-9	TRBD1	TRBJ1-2	TGCGCCAGCAGCATCAACAGGGGCTATGGCTACACCTTC	CASSINRGYGYTF
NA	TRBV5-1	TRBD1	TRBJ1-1	TGCGCCAGCAGCCTACAGGGGATCTTGAACACTGAAGCTTTCTTT	CASSLQGILNTEAFF
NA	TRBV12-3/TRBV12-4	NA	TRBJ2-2	TGTGCCAGCAGTTTACCCGGGACGTTCACCGGGGAGCTGTTTTTT	CASSLPGTFTGELFF
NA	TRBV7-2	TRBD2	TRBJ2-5	TGTGCCAGCAGCTTAGCGCGGGGGGAGACCCAGTACTTC	CASSLARGETQYF
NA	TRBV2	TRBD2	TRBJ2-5	TGTGCCAGCAGTGAACTAGCGGGGATTAGCGAGGAGACCCAGTACTTC	CASSELAGISEETQYF
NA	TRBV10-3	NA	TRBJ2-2	TGTGCCATCCGTCCAGGGGGGACCGGGGAGCTGTTTTTT	CAIRPGGTGELFF
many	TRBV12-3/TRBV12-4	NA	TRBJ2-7	TGTGCCAGCAGTAACTACGGGGGCGCATGGAGCGAGCAGTACTTC	CASSNYGGAWSEQYF
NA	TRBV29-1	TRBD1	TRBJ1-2	TGCAGCGGGGGACAGGGGAAGAGCTATGGCTACACCTTC	CSGGQGKSYGYTF
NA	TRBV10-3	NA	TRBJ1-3	TGTGCCATCAGGGACACCATATATTTT	CAIRDTIYF
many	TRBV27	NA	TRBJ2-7	TGTGCCAGCAGTTTTACGGACGGCTACGAGCAGTACTTC	CASSFTDGYEQYF
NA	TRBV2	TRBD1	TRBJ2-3	TGTGCCAGCAGATGGACAGGTTACTCGGATACGCAGTATTTT	CASRWTGYSDTQYF
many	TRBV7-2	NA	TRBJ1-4	TGTGCCAGCAGCTTAGATCCGGGGATTAATGAAAAACTGTTTTTT	CASSLDPGINEKLFF
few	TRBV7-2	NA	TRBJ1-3	TGTGCCAGCAGCCTGGACTCCACCATATATTTT	CASSLDSTIYF
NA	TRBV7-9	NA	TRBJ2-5	TGTGCCAGCAGTGTGGACTACGCGGGGAATCAAGAGACCCAGTACTTC	CASSVDYAGNQETQYF
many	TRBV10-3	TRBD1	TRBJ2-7	TGTGCCATCAGTGTTGGGACAGGGGTATACGAGCAGTACTTC	CAISVGTGVYEQYF
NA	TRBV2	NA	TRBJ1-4	TGTGCCAGCAGTGAATTCAGGGAGGAAAAACTGTTTTTT	CASSEFREEKLFF
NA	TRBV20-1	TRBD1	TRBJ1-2	TGCAGTGCTGGGGACAGAAGCTCTGGAAACACCTTC	CSAGDRSSGNTF
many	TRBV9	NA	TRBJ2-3	TGTGCCAGCAGCGTAGGGCTGGATACGCAGTATTTT	CASSVGLDTQYF
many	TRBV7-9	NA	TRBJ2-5	TGTGCCAGCAGCCGTCAATTGCTGGAGACCCAGTACTTC	CASSRQLLETQYF
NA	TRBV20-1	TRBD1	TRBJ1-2	TGCAGTGCTAACTCGGGACAGCCTGGCGACACCTTC	CSANSGQPGDTF
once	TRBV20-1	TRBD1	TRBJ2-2	TGCAGCGCCGGGACAGGGGCGGCCGGGGAGCTGTTTTTT	CSAGTGAAGELFF
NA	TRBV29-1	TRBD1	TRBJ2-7	TGCAGCGTTGAACGGGACAGAGGCTCCTACGAGCAGTACTTC	CSVERDRGSYEQYF
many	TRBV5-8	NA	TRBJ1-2	TGTGCCAGCAGCTTAATCGGGGGGGCCAACTATGGCTACACCTTC	CASSLIGGANYGYTF
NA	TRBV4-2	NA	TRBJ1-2	TGTGCCAGCAGCCCTGGGGACACCGGGAGAGGTGGAGGCTACACCTTC	CASSPGDTGRGGGYTF
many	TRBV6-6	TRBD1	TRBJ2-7	TGTGCCAGCAGTTCCGGGACAGTTGCCTACGAGCAGTACTTC	CASSSGTVAYEQYF
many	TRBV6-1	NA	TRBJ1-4	TGTGCCAGCAGTGAAGCGAGCAGACTCGGAGGAAAACTGTTTTTT	CASSEASRLGGKLFF
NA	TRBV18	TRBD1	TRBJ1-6	TGTGCCAGCTCACGGACAGGGGTCAGCAATTCACCCCTCCACTTT	CASSRTGVSNSPLHF
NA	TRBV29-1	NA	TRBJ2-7	TGCAGCGTTGAGTCAGGGACCTACGGGCAGTGCTTC	CSVESGTYGQCF
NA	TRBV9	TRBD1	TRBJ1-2	TGTGCCAGCAGCCCTAACCTTGGACAGGCGAGCTACACCTTC	CASSPNLGQASYTF
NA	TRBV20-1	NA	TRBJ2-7	TGCAGTGCTCCAGGGCATATCTTGTACGAGCAGTACTTC	CSAPGHILYEQYF
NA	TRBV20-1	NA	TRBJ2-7	TGCAGTGCTGTGCGACAGGGGGGCGGGAGGCCTTACGAGCAGTACTTC	CSAVRQGGGRPYEQYF
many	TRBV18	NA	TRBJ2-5	TGTGCCAGCTCACCGTCGCAAGAGACCCAGTACTTC	CASSPSQETQYF